This T cell receptor (beta chain) comes out of a study of T cells in localized non-small cell lung cancer. Sequenced by immunoSEQ multiplex PCR; TCRdb stores in-frame clones only, minus some. The sample lists 100,000 to 150,000 clones, about 90% occurring once. The CDR3 has 13 amino acids. V was clipped by 5 bases and J by 6 bases, with 11 bases between them. From germline, CDR1 is MNHEY and CDR2 SVGAGI. Details on this clone: Its target is not known.

General study points: Sequencing, confined to only one tumor region, leaves heterogeneity possible.

This chain links TRBV6-5 with TRBJ2-1; no definite D call. This receptor was obtained from a female donor at least 60 years old with stage I lung adenocarcinoma. Sample: peripheral blood, taken before any cancer treatment. CDR3 in amino acids: CASSRRRSNEQFF. CDR3 sequence (DNA): TGTGCCAGCAGTCGACGACGCAGCAATGAGCAGTTCTTC.